These 21 T cell receptor beta chains were sequenced from one sample in a study of beta chain features in type 1 diabetes. The authors reverse transcribed all of the isolated RNA, so sequencing captured expressed TCRB transcripts. Sequenced by immunoSEQ multiplex PCR; TCRdb stores in-frame clones only, minus some. The table lists under 300,000 clones, roughly 8% of them singletons. Source material: central memory CD4+ T cells from blood. The receptors originated from a woman between 18 and 29 years old in good health.

This clone is termed medium-sized (0.01 to 0.1%). The J gene is TRBJ2-5, the V gene TRBV28; D is ambiguous. This CDR3 has 12 residues. Germline CDR1 is MDHEN and CDR2 is SYDVKM. Deletions cut 5 bases from V and 7 bases from J, with 11 bases between. Here the CDR3 reads CASSLRTATQYF. The DNA of the CDR3 is TGTGCCAGCAGTCTTAGGACGGCGACCCAGTACTTC.

The chain is built from TRBV2 and TRBJ2-1, with 9 bases identical to TRBD1. The V gene's germline CDR1 is SNHLY and CDR2 FYNNEI. The CDR3 runs 13 residues. Trimming at V came to 6 bases and at J to 8 bases, leaving 5 bases not matched to a gene. The CDR3 sequence is CASRAQGAHEQFF. The CDR3 DNA is TGTGCCAGCAGAGCACAGGGGGCGCATGAGCAGTTCTTC. The full variable domain, completed using reference TRBV2 and TRBJ2-1, is EPEVTQTPSHQVTQMGQEVILRCVPISNHLYFYWYRQILGQKVEFLVSFYNNEISEKSEIFDDQFSVERPDGSNFTLKIRSTKLEDSAMYFCASRAQGAHEQFFGPGTRLTVL.

This clone has at least ten counts. The J gene is TRBJ2-1, the V gene TRBV5-6, with D unclear. The CDR3 contains 15 residues. From germline, CDR1 is SGHDT and CDR2 YYEEEE. V shed 0 bases and J shed 5 bases, with 12 bases lying between them. DNA for the CDR3: TGTGCCAGCAGCTTGGATTTAGGGTTCGACAATGAGCAGTTCTTC. Protein: CASSLDLGFDNEQFF.

This clone was counted a few times. This rearrangement joins TRBV6-5 to TRBJ2-6, with D unclear. The CDR3 is made up of 12 amino acids. Germline V gene data show CDR1 as MNHEY and CDR2 as SVGAGI. With 7 bases removed from V and 0 bases from J, the gap between germline ends came to 1 base. In nucleotides, the CDR3 is TGTGCCAGCATCTCTGGGGCCAACGTCCTGACTTTC. Its translation is CASISGANVLTF.

The chain combines TRBV7-9 with TRBJ2-7; D remains unclear. Germline loops: CDR1 SEHNR, CDR2 FQNEAQ (reference sequence). This CDR3 is 12 amino acids long. Deletions cut 0 bases from V and 5 bases from J, with 5 bases between. CDR3 loop: CASSLATDEQYV. The CDR3 coding sequence is TGTGCCAGCAGCTTAGCGACCGACGAGCAGTACGTC.

This clone was seen only a few times. This chain's CDR3 is CASHGAGDSGNTIYF. For the CDR3, the DNA is TGTGCCAGCCACGGGGCAGGAGACTCTGGAAACACCATATATTTT. The chain couples TRBV18 to TRBJ1-3; D is perhaps TRBD1 (5 bases). V was clipped by 8 bases and J by 0 bases, with 14 bases between them. The length of the CDR3 is 15 residues. Germline-derived CDR1 and CDR2 are KGHSH and LQKENI.

The table lists this clone with a few counts. V usage is TRBV7-8 and J usage is TRBJ2-5, with 8 nucleotides matching TRBD1. Germline CDR1 SGHVS, CDR2 FQNEAQ. V was pared by 5 bases and J by 7 bases, with 15 bases of the junction left unmatched. The length of the CDR3 is 16 residues. The CDR3 DNA reads as TGTGCCAGCAGCCTCGCCTCTGGGACAGGATGGGGGACCCAGTACTTC. This gives the protein CASSLASGTGWGTQYF.

The V and J genes are TRBV15 and TRBJ1-1; D is uncertain. From germline, CDR1 is LNHNV and CDR2 YYDKDF (reference sequence). V was clipped by 2 bases and J by 4 bases, with 11 bases between them. The CDR3 contains 14 residues. The CDR3 protein is CATSRSVGSTEAFF. DNA for the CDR3: TGTGCCACCAGCAGAAGCGTGGGGAGCACTGAAGCTTTCTTT.

The chain is built from TRBV7-2 and TRBJ1-1, with D possibly TRBD1 on 6 matching bases. Looked up from germline, CDR1 is SGHTA and CDR2 is FQGNSA. This CDR3 has 14 residues. Trimming removed 6 bases at V and 4 bases at J, with 15 bases between. The CDR3 nucleotides read TGTGCCAGCAGGTGGGGCAGGGGTAGCACTGAAGCTTTCTTT. Translation gives CASRWGRGSTEAFF. The whole variable domain, remainder taken from reference TRBV7-2 and TRBJ1-1, is GAGVSQSPSNKVTEKGKDVELRCDPISGHTALYWYRQSLGQGLEFLIYFQGNSAPDKSGLPSDRFSAERTGGSVSTLTIQRTQQEDSAVYLCASRWGRGSTEAFFGQGTRLTVV.

The rearrangement uses TRBV18 and TRBJ2-7; no definite D call. Trimming took 3 bases from V and 1 from J, leaving 10 bases between them. CDR3 length: 14 amino acids. Germline V gene data show CDR1 as KGHSH and CDR2 as LQKENI. CDR3: CASSPPERSYEQYV. CDR3 nucleotides: TGTGCCAGCTCACCCCCGGAGAGGTCCTACGAGCAGTACGTC.

This clone occurred a few times. Other DNA sequences in the same sample also yield this CDR3. The chain combines TRBV7-2 with TRBJ1-1; D uncertain. Between the trimmed V and J ends, which lost 5 bases and 1 base, there was a span of 8 bases. The CDR3 spans 13 residues. Germline V gives CDR1 SGHTA, CDR2 FQGNSA. The CDR3 coding sequence is TGTGCCAGCAGCCTACAGCGGAACACTGAAGCTTTCTTT. It codes for CASSLQRNTEAFF.

The chain carries TRBV5-6 and TRBJ2-1; D not certain. Trimming left V 4 bases short and J 6 bases short, with 11 bases between. CDR1 is SGHDT and CDR2 is YYEEEE in the germline V gene. There are 13 residues in the CDR3. The CDR3, as DNA: TGTGCCAGCAGCGAGCGACCCCGCAATGAGCAGTTCTTC. It yields the protein CASSERPRNEQFF. Using reference TRBV5-6 and TRBJ2-1 for the parts outside the CDR3, the full variable domain is DAGVTQSPTHLIKTRGQQVTLRCSPKSGHDTVSWYQQALGQGPQFIFQYYEEEERQRGNFPDRFSGHQFPNYSSELNVNALLLGDSALYLCASSERPRNEQFFGPGTRLTVL.

This clone was detected ten times or more. Distinct nucleotide sequences in the sample also encode this CDR3. J is TRBJ1-1 and V is TRBV5-6; 8 nucleotides align to TRBD1. Germline lookup yields CDR1 SGHDT and CDR2 YYEEEE. V lost 1 base, J lost 0 bases, and 5 bases stayed unmatched. The CDR3 has 16 residues. The CDR3 bases are TGTGCCAGCAGCTTGCCTCGGACAGGGATGAACACTGAAGCTTTCTTT. This gives the protein CASSLPRTGMNTEAFF.

V usage is TRBV5-1 and J usage is TRBJ2-5; a weak D match, TRBD1 (5 bases). Trimming pared 0 bases from V and 1 base from J, leaving 7 bases between. The CDR3 sequence is 14 residues long. CDR1 SGHRS and CDR2 YFSETQ come from the germline V gene. The CDR3 coding sequence is TGCGCCAGCAGCTTGGCCAGGGCCCAAGAGACCCAGTACTTC. Encoded protein: CASSLARAQETQYF.

This clone was seen a handful of times. CDR3 in amino acids: CASSLIQTNSPLHF. The CDR3 DNA reads as TGTGCCAGCAGCTTAATTCAAACTAATTCACCCCTCCACTTT. The chain links TRBV7-9 to TRBJ1-6, with D hard to call. The CDR3 consists of 14 residues. Germline V gene lookup returns CDR1 SEHNR and CDR2 FQNEAQ (reference sequence). V was trimmed by 2 bases and J by 6 bases, leaving 8 bases between them.

At least ten counts were recorded for this clone. The rearrangement links TRBV7-3 to TRBJ1-6; D is uncertain. The V and J ends lost 0 bases and 9 bases respectively, with 6 bases between them. Germline V gene lookup returns CDR1 SGHTA and CDR2 FQGTGA. CDR3 size: 13 residues. CDR3 protein: CASSLTRVSPLHF. In DNA, the CDR3 is TGTGCCAGCAGCTTAACGCGCGTTTCACCCCTCCACTTT.

The table lists this clone with a few counts. This chain links TRBV30 with TRBJ1-1; no definite D call. Trimming took 3 bases from V and 1 from J, leaving 12 bases between them. Looked up from germline, CDR1 is GTSNPN and CDR2 is SVGIG (reference sequence). The CDR3 has 14 amino acids. The CDR3 sequence: CAWRAGSQNTEAFF. CDR3 DNA: TGTGCCTGGAGGGCCGGCAGTCAGAACACTGAAGCTTTCTTT.

This clone has only a few counts. This sequence joins TRBV21-1 and TRBJ2-2. TRBV21-1 is a known pseudogene. The CDR3 covers 15 residues. CDR3: CASSGVTANTGELFF. In nucleotides, the CDR3 is TGTGCCAGCAGCGGGGTGACCGCGAACACCGGGGAGCTGTTTTTT.

This clone appeared a few times. The V call is TRBV11-3, the J call TRBJ2-7; 7 nucleotides align to TRBD1. J lost 4 bases, V lost 5 bases, and 11 bases had no gene match. Germline CDR1 and CDR2: SGHNT and YENEEA. CDR3 length: 15 residues. Here the CDR3 reads CASSPGTAILYEQYF. The CDR3 bases are TGTGCCAGCAGCCCCGGGACAGCGATATTATACGAGCAGTACTTC.

The table lists this clone with a few counts. The V and J genes are TRBV18 and TRBJ2-5, with 8 nucleotides matching TRBD1. The CDR3 has 14 amino acids. Germline lookup yields CDR1 KGHSH and CDR2 LQKENI. V was clipped by 4 bases and J by 3 bases; unmatched bases: 4. The CDR3 region is CASSLRTGKETQYF. The CDR3 nucleotides are TGTGCCAGCTCACTGAGGACAGGGAAAGAGACCCAGTACTTC.

J is TRBJ2-1 and V is TRBV7-3; D may match TRBD1 or TRBD2 (6 bases each). Germline V gives CDR1 SGHTA, CDR2 FQGTGA. V dropped 5 bases and J dropped 3 bases, with 17 bases sitting between them. The CDR3 is 16 amino acids. The CDR3 nucleotides read TGTGCCAGCAGCCGAGAGGGGGGCCCCGGCTACAATGAGCAGTTCTTC. It yields the protein CASSREGGPGYNEQFF.